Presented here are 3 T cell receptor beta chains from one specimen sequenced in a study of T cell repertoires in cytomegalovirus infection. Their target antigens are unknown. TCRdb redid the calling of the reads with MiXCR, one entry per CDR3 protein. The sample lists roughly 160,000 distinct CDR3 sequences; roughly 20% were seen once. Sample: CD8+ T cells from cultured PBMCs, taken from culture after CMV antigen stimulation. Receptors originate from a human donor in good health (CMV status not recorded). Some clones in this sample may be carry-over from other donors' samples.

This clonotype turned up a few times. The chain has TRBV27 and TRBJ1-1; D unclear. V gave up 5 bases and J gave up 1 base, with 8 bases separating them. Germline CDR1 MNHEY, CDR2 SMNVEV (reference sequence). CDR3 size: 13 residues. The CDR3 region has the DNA TGTGCCAGCAGTGTTCCAGGGAACACTGAAGCTTTCTTT. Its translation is CASSVPGNTEAFF.

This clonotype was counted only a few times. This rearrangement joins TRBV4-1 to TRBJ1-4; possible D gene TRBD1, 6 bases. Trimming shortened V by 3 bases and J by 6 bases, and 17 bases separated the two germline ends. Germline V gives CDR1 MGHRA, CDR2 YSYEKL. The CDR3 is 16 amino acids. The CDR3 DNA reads TGCGCCAGCAGCCAGTTGACAGGTCTTGTCCATGAAAAACTGTTTTTT. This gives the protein CASSQLTGLVHEKLFF.

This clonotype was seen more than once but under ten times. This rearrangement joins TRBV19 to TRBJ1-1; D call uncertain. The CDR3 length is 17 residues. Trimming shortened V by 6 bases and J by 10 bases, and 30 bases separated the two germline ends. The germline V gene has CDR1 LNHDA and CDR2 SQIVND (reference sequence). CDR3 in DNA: TGTGCCAGTAGCATTACAGAAGGGCAGTGGGTTAGTCGTCGAGCTTTCTTT. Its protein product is CASSITEGQWVSRRAFF.